This T cell receptor (beta chain) stems from a study of early T cells in non-severe SARS-CoV-2 infection (dated by TCRdb to about 2021). Study-level background: Because TCR sequencing relied on bulk RNA taken from unsorted whole blood, pairing of alpha and beta chains was not possible. Broader findings and caveats from the paper: VDJdb matching was skewed toward anti-spike CD8 responses and likely underestimated virus-specific expansions, missing private and CD4 specificities.

The study was a case-control design nested within a healthcare worker cohort in London, UK, with weekly nasopharyngeal swab PCR tests and blood sampling. Healthcare workers were recruited during the week of the UK lockdown, between 23 and 31 March 2020, and followed weekly for up to roughly 15 weeks. Libraries came from 5' RACE. Sequencing relied on a NextSeq 500. Unique molecular identifiers were attached to individual cDNA molecules in the TCR library protocol so that sequencing error and PCR bias could be corrected. TCR alpha and beta chains were both sequenced, and the abundances of alpha and beta sequences in each sample were closely correlated with each other. Per the authors' processing: Decombinator V4 was used to perform V gene, J gene and CDR3 annotation of TCR sequences. TCRs were defined as expanded if a significant change between any two time points was detected under a Poisson model with p below 0.0001. Abundances of TCRs were expressed as counts per million after normalisation to the total number of TCRs sequenced in each sample. MAIT TCRs were defined by TRAV1-2 paired with TRAJ12, TRAJ20 or TRAJ33, and iNKT TCRs by TRAV10 paired with TRAJ18. VDJdb, accessed on 1 November 2021, was searched for TCRs annotated for CMV, EBV and SARS-CoV-2, and TCRs annotated for more than one antigen were excluded. Starting from the raw public reads, TCRdb applied fastp trimming at Q25, assembled clones with MiXCR and retained in-frame beta chains. CDR3 protein duplicates are merged, each entry listing the most common genes and DNA. TCRdb's processing, not the authors', yielded these V and J calls. The sample records about 34,000 distinct CDR3 sequences, 6% to 7% of which are singletons. The ten largest clones add up to approximately 6.9% of the sample.

Inclusive of the bounding cysteine and phenylalanine, the CDR3 is 16 residues long. Only the CDR3 region is kept as DNA, spanning 48 bases read in frame from base 1. Trimming costs V 4 bases and J 0 bases, and their ends lie 15 bases apart. CDR1 and CDR2 are read off the germline V gene as ENHRY and SYGVKD. This clonotype appeared many times. What antigen it recognizes has not been identified. No base qualities exist here, and no much larger clone lies one base off it. The chain links TRBV10-3 with TRBJ2-5; the D segment may tentatively be TRBD1 or TRBD2, each giving 5 matched bases. The sequenced sample was whole blood. This clonotype originated in an adult who was a healthcare worker with PCR-confirmed SARS-CoV-2 infection or an uninfected control (not recorded which). Here is the DNA: TGTGCCATCAGTGCGGGGCGCCCCCTGGACCAAGAGACCCAGTACTTC. The resulting protein is CAISAGRPLDQETQYF.